The entry below gives a single T cell receptor (beta chain) sequence along with its context. The authors' processing: By means of reference gene primer amplification, nucleated cell counts were estimated. This table comes from immunoSEQ multiplex PCR, and its TCRdb copy is limited to in-frame clones, with some not included. The D gene and trimming were derived from the DNA, and the V and J assignments and clone size from that table. The profile shows approximately 250,000 clones, 83% of them singletons. This specimen comes from a study of blood T cell repertoires in COVID-19. Study background: Sites in the United States, Italy and Spain provided acute and convalescent COVID-19 samples. T cells, B-cell-depleted T cells, or PBMCs provided the cDNA or gDNA that served as material.

There are 15 residues in the CDR3. The ends lost 1 base at V and 3 bases at J; junction bases unmatched: 4. Per germline, CDR1 KGHSH and CDR2 LQKENI. The sequenced sample consisted of peripheral blood. This TCR came from a man aged 55 to 70 who had recovered from COVID-19. The chain joins TRBV18 to TRBJ2-7; 9 bases map to TRBD2. CDR3 loop: CASSPRVAGDYEQYF. CDR3 nucleotides: TGTGCCAGCTCACCACGGGTAGCGGGAGACTACGAGCAGTACTTC.